This T cell receptor beta chain was identified in a study of T cells in Graves' hyperthyroidism and ophthalmopathy. TCR beta CDR3 regions were amplified from RNA transcripts. The TCR CDR3 was amplified in a first-round RT-PCR using the HTBI primer set. MiXCR, applied by TCRdb to the multiplex PCR reads, yields one record per CDR3 protein. The sample shows over 500,000 distinct CDR3 sequences, over 35% of them seen only once. Study-level findings and limits: A model built on 13 V-J features separated ophthalmopathy from stable hyperthyroidism.

Clinical symptoms, serum thyroxine and TRAb, thyroid ultrasound and orbital computed tomography together formed the diagnostic basis. This clonotype occurred once. As yet, its antigen is unknown. Germline CDR1 SGHTA, CDR2 FQGNSA. CDR3 length: 15 residues. With 5 bases removed from V and 2 bases from J, the gap between germline ends came to 12 bases. This TCR was recovered from an adult woman with Graves' disease, either hyperthyroidism or ophthalmopathy (not recorded which). This chain joins TRBV7-2 and TRBJ1-4, with unresolved D. The material sequenced was peripheral blood or thyroid tissue (not recorded which). CDR3 in amino acids: CASSATLGTNEKLFF. The CDR3 DNA is TGTGCCAGCAGCGCCACCCTTGGGACTAATGAAAAACTGTTTTTT.